The TCR beta chain under discussion was sequenced for a study of CD8+CD57+ T cells in acquired aplastic anemia. Study information: DNA recovered from sorted CD4+ and CD8+ cells had a mean of 3.2 ug.

The study profiled TCR beta VDJ and CDR3 using genomic DNA as template. TCRdb passed the reads through MiXCR, listing each CDR3 protein once. The data hold about 98,000 distinct CDR3 sequences, with about 63% observed a single time. Whole-study results and caveats: The same twenty-nine CD8+ CDR3 sequences occurred in patients and in controls.

The germline CDR1 and CDR2 sequences are SGHDN and FVKESK. V lost 6 bases and J 4 bases, leaving 16 bases between the germline ends. The CDR3 is made up of 14 amino acids. All sequencing subjects had displayed CD8+CD57+ cell expansion on flow cytometry. In regard to this clonotype: What it recognizes is unknown.

The clonotype originates from a human donor with aplastic anemia. The sample comprised sorted CD4+, CD8+, or CD8+CD57+ T cells (not recorded which) from PBMCs. The chain is built from TRBV14 and TRBJ2-7; weak D call: TRBD2 (7 bases). CDR3 nucleotides: TGTGCCAGCAGTCTCGGCGGGGGCTTTTACGAGCAGTACTTC. It translates to CASSLGGGFYEQYF.